The 30 T cell receptor beta chains given below trace back to one sample, sequenced in a study of tumor and adjacent non-tumor tissue in lung cancer. The template was RNA from unsorted bulk tissue. The normal lung tissue was taken more than 3 cm from the tumor edge. Three rounds of nested PCR, following a modified ARM-PCR protocol, produced the TCRbeta library. Using its own MiXCR run on the multiplex PCR reads, TCRdb lists one record per CDR3 protein. Of 80,000 to 130,000 distinct CDR3 sequences in the sample, about 60% were seen once. Sequencing was carried out using distant non-tumor lung tissue. The receptor set was obtained from a man aged 30 to 45 with non-small cell lung cancer.

Remarks on this clonotype: With a much larger clone just one base away, this may be a read error. In this CDR3 the conserved last residue, phenylalanine or tryptophan, is missing, so a read error is likely. This chain uses TRBV12-3 or TRBV12-4 with TRBJ1-1; TRBD1 might be the D (6 bases). Trimming cost V 1 base and J 11 bases, with 17 bases left between them. The CDR3 consists of 14 residues. This chain's CDR3 is CASSLGWGHPRAFS. In DNA, the CDR3 is TGTGCCAGCAGTTTAGGATGGGGACACCCTCGGGCTTTCTCT.

A word on this clonotype: A read error is possible here, since a much larger clone lies one base away. The V gene is TRBV6-5, the J gene TRBJ1-2; tentative D call: TRBD1 (6 bases). The CDR3 totals 14 residues. Germline V gene lookup returns CDR1 MNHEY and CDR2 SVGAGI. Trimming left V 5 bases short and J 10 bases short, with 20 bases between. The chain's CDR3 is CASSTFLGGGDYTF. For the CDR3, the DNA is TGTGCCAGCAGTACCTTTCTCGGAGGGGGGGACTACACCTTC.

By share of the sample, this clonotype is medium-sized. V usage is TRBV20-1 and J usage is TRBJ2-7; TRBD1 agrees at 7 bases. Germline assignment: CDR1 DFQATT and CDR2 SNEGSKA (reference sequence). V gave up 7 bases and J gave up 2 bases; unmatched junction bases: 5. The CDR3 extends over 12 amino acids. CDR3 in DNA: TGCAGTGTCGGGACAGCCACCTACGAGCAGTACTTC. Translating it yields CSVGTATYEQYF.

Comment on this clonotype: One base away lies a much larger clone, so this may be a sequencing read error. The J gene is TRBJ2-5, the V gene TRBV20-1; TRBD2 agrees at 14 bases. This CDR3 comprises 14 residues. CDR1 is DFQATT, CDR2 SNEGSKA, per germline (reference sequence). CDR3 DNA sequence: TGCAGTGCTAGTGGGGGACTAGCGGGAGCAACCCATTACTTC. Translation: CSASGGLAGATHYF.

The sample holds a few counts of this clonotype. The chain joins TRBV5-6 to TRBJ2-2, with D possibly TRBD1 on 6 matching bases. V was trimmed by 0 bases and J by 6 bases, leaving 12 bases between them. CDR1 SGHDT and CDR2 YYEEEE come from the germline V gene. The CDR3 sequence is 15 residues long. CDR3 amino acids: CASSLAGQLSGELFF. The CDR3 DNA reads as TGTGCCAGCAGCTTGGCGGGACAACTCTCCGGGGAGCTGTTTTTT.

This clonotype was observed a handful of times. A junction end diverges from the germline sequence, so it may reflect a read error. The V and J genes are TRBV6-5 and TRBJ2-7; D is unresolved. In germline, CDR1 is MNHEY, CDR2 SVGAGI. The CDR3 is 14 amino acids. Written as DNA, the CDR3 is TGTGCCTGCAGTGAAGATCTGGGAACCTACGAGCAGTACTTC. Its protein product is CACSEDLGTYEQYF.

In the case of this clonotype: Since no conserved phenylalanine or tryptophan closes the CDR3, a read error is the likely cause. The rearrangement links TRBV29-1 to TRBJ2-5; 7 bases match TRBD2. In germline, CDR1 is SQVTM, CDR2 ANQGSEA. The CDR3 consists of 14 residues. The CDR3 DNA is TGCAGCGTTGTCCTTGCGGGGGAGGGAGAGACTCAGTACTCC. As protein: CSVVLAGEGETQYS.

As for this clonotype: The germline gene is not matched at one end of the junction; a read error may be the cause. This chain uses TRBV6-5 with TRBJ1-6; TRBD1 is a possible D gene (5 bases). Germline V gives CDR1 MNHEY, CDR2 SVGAGI. CDR3 size: 15 residues. Here the CDR3 DNA reads TGTGCTAGCAACCCCCTTGGGGACCCGGGATCACCCCTCCACTTT. This sequence encodes CASNPLGDPGSPLHF.

To note about this clonotype: This may be a read error: a much more frequent sequence differs by one nucleotide. The rearrangement joins TRBV13 to TRBJ1-2; possibly TRBD1 for D (5 bases). The germline V gene has CDR1 PRHDT and CDR2 FYEKMQ (reference sequence). This CDR3 comprises 13 residues. In DNA, the CDR3 is TGTGCCAGCAACTTAGGGGCAGACTATGGCTACACCTTC. Protein: CASNLGADYGYTF.

This clonotype was observed a few times. This sequence may be a read error, since a much larger clone differs from it by one base. The CDR3: CSTPAEGGEQYF. The DNA for the CDR3 is TGCAGTACCCCGGCAGAGGGAGGCGAGCAGTACTTC. The gene calls are TRBV20-1 and TRBJ2-7; maybe TRBD2 (6 bases). The V and J ends lost 8 bases and 6 bases respectively, with 17 bases between them. Germline V lookup: CDR1 DFQATT, CDR2 SNEGSKA (reference sequence). CDR3 size: 12 residues.

This chain uses TRBV11-2 with TRBJ2-5; a possible D gene is TRBD1 (6 bases). The CDR3 consists of 15 residues. Trimming stripped 1 base from V and 1 base from J, with 10 bases between. CDR1 is SGHAT and CDR2 is FQNNGV in the germline V gene. CDR3 sequence (DNA): TGTGCCAGCAGCTTAGGAGCAGGGGTCCAAGAGACCCAGTACTTC. Protein: CASSLGAGVQETQYF.

J is TRBJ1-1 and V is TRBV10-2; 8 bases fit TRBD1. This CDR3 is 15 amino acids long. The germline V gene has CDR1 WSHSY and CDR2 SAAADI. The CDR3 region is CARSWTGWGASEAFF. The DNA of the CDR3 is TGCGCAAGGAGTTGGACAGGGTGGGGGGCATCTGAAGCTTTCTTT.

The rearrangement links TRBV18 to TRBJ1-1; D gene unclear. V shed 8 bases and J shed 1 base, with 14 bases lying between them. This CDR3 spans 14 amino acids. CDR1 is KGHSH and CDR2 is LQKENI in the germline V gene. As DNA, the CDR3 is TGTGCCAGCCAGCCCAAAGGACGGAACACTGAAGCTTTCTTT. Encoded protein: CASQPKGRNTEAFF.

Worth noting for this clonotype: The junction differs from germline at one of its ends, possibly a read error. V usage is TRBV4-2 and J usage is TRBJ2-2; 11 nucleotides line up with TRBD2. The CDR3 length is 15 residues. The germline gives CDR1 LGHNA, CDR2 YNFKEQ. The CDR3 region has the DNA TGTTCCAGCAGCCAACTAGCGGGAGACACCGGGGAGCTGTTCTTT. Its translation is CSSSQLAGDTGELFF.

This clonotype showed up just a few times. A single base separates this from a much larger clone, so it may be a read error. The genes are TRBV20-1 and TRBJ1-1; a weak D match, TRBD1 (6 bases). The germline gives CDR1 DFQATT, CDR2 SNEGSKA (reference sequence). The CDR3 spans 15 residues. Trimming shortened V by 1 base and J by 1 base, and 13 bases separated the two germline ends. In nucleotides, the CDR3 is TGCAGTGCTAGAGGCGCGGGACAATCGAACACTGAAGCTTTCTTT. It encodes CSARGAGQSNTEAFF.

Notes on this clonotype: A much bigger clone sits one base away, suggesting this may be a read error. The chain uses TRBV12-3 or TRBV12-4 and TRBJ1-4; 8 bases map to TRBD1. The CDR3 contains 14 residues. Here the CDR3 DNA reads TGTGCCAGCAGATGGACAGGGACGCGAGAAAGACTGTTTTTT. It encodes CASRWTGTRERLFF.

The chain has TRBV20-1 and TRBJ2-1; 10 bases map to TRBD2. Germline CDR1 reads DFQATT; CDR2 reads SNEGSKA (reference sequence). CDR3 size: 15 residues. Here the CDR3 DNA reads TGCAGCGACTTGATCGGGACTAGCGTTCTCCATGAGCAGTTCTTC. Translation: CSDLIGTSVLHEQFF.

The sample holds many counts of this clonotype. V and J are TRBV6-1 and TRBJ2-1; the D is unclear. The CDR3 loop spans 12 amino acids. V lost 2 bases and J 6 bases, leaving 5 bases between the germline ends. Per germline, CDR1 MNHNS and CDR2 SASEGT. CDR3 amino acids: CASSEWLNEQFF. The CDR3 nucleotides are TGTGCCAGCAGTGAATGGCTCAATGAGCAGTTCTTC.

The sample holds a few counts of this clonotype. A much larger clone differs from this one at a single base, so this may be a read error. The chain joins TRBV6-2 or TRBV6-3 to TRBJ1-5; 7 bases agree with TRBD1. The germline CDR1 and CDR2 sequences are MNHEY and SVGEGT. This CDR3 region has 14 residues. The V and J ends lost 10 bases and 3 bases, in that order; junction bases with no gene match: 9. The chain's CDR3 is CANRPTGNNQPQHF. The CDR3 DNA follows: TGTGCCAACAGACCGACAGGGAACAATCAGCCCCAGCATTTT.

This clonotype was counted only a few times. The chain uses TRBV24-1 and TRBJ2-1; D unclear. From germline, CDR1 is KGHDR and CDR2 SFDVKD. Trimming pared 4 bases from V and 1 base from J, leaving 7 bases between. The CDR3 length is 14 residues. CDR3: CATSEGGSYNEQFF. CDR3 DNA sequence: TGTGCCACCAGTGAGGGTGGGTCCTACAATGAGCAGTTCTTC.

The gene calls are TRBV11-2 and TRBJ2-2, with D possibly matching TRBD2 (6 bases). Germline CDR1 reads SGHAT; CDR2 reads FQNNGV. This CDR3 is built from 15 residues. Deletions cut 6 bases from V and 7 bases from J, with 18 bases between. The chain's CDR3 is CASRTTGRGNGELFF. The DNA for the CDR3 is TGTGCCAGCAGGACTACCGGGAGAGGGAACGGGGAGCTGTTTTTT.

This clonotype was seen just once. A much larger clone sits a single nucleotide away, making a read error possible. Given the absence of the conserved phenylalanine or tryptophan at the CDR3 end, a read error is likely. This chain joins TRBV5-4 and TRBJ2-7; 7 nucleotides match TRBD2. Per the germline V gene, CDR1 is SGHNT and CDR2 is YYREEE (reference sequence). The junction had 6 bases not matched to a gene; V was cut back by 3 bases and J by 6 bases. The CDR3 has 13 residues. The CDR3 sequence is CASSSGGEGEQYI. Written as DNA, the CDR3 is TGTGCCAGCAGCTCCGGTGGGGAGGGCGAGCAGTACATC.

Regarding this clonotype: The conserved phenylalanine or tryptophan normally closing the CDR3 is absent here, so this likely arose from a read error. The rearrangement uses TRBV6-5 and TRBJ2-7; TRBD1 aligns across 11 bases. CDR1 is MNHEY, CDR2 SVGAGI, per germline. This CDR3 region has 15 residues. CDR3 DNA sequence: TGTGCCAGCAGTCTCGGACAGGGGGCCCCCTACGTGCAGTACTTG. It specifies CASSLGQGAPYVQYL.

This clonotype was recorded only once. The junction shows a germline mismatch at one end, possibly a read error. The chain uses TRBV6-2 or TRBV6-3 and TRBJ1-2, with no clear D. CDR3 length equals 14 residues. Germline V gene data show CDR1 as MNHEY and CDR2 as SVGEGT. The CDR3 is CASSPQRDNYGYTF. In DNA, the CDR3 is TGCGCCAGCAGTCCTCAGAGAGATAACTATGGCTACACCTTC.

On this clonotype: The germline gene is not matched at one end of the junction; a read error may be the cause. The chain combines TRBV11-2 with TRBJ1-2; no firm D call. CDR1 and CDR2 from the germline V gene are SGHAT and FQNNGV. The CDR3 sequence is 13 residues long. The CDR3 nucleotides read TGTGCCAGCAACTTAACAGTGGTAAATGGTTACACCTTC. Translating it yields CASNLTVVNGYTF.

With respect to this clonotype: The CDR3 does not end in the conserved phenylalanine or tryptophan, so this is likely a read error. The limits of the CDR3 on the DNA are not certain, so only TCRdb's listed CDR3 is given. V usage is TRBV11-2 and J usage is TRBJ2-7; TRBD1 is the table's D call and was not checked against the DNA. The germline V gene has CDR1 SGHAT and CDR2 FQNNGV. The CDR3 spans 14 amino acids, including both terminal residues. The chain's CDR3 is CASKQGHNSYEQHL.

This chain joins TRBV28 and TRBJ2-7; TRBD2 matches 10 bases. The V segment lost 11 bases and the J segment 2 bases; nucleotides outside the gene matches: 6. Germline V gene lookup returns CDR1 MDHEN and CDR2 SYDVKM. CDR3 length: 13 amino acids. The DNA of the CDR3 is TGTGCCGCTAAGCGGGAGGGCCCCTACGAGCAGTACTTC. Residues: CAAKREGPYEQYF. The full variable domain, with the rest looked up from reference TRBV28 and TRBJ2-7, is DVKVTQSSRYLVKRTGEKVFLECVQDMDHENMFWYRQDPGLGLRLIYFSYDVKMKEKGDIPEGYSVSREKKERFSLILESASTNQTSMYLCAAKREGPYEQYFGPGTRLTVT.

In the case of this clonotype: This CDR3 fails to terminate in the conserved phenylalanine or tryptophan, so it likely reflects a read error. CDR3 sequence (DNA): TGCAGCATTGCTCCGGGGACAGGGCTGGCTGAAGCTTTCATT. Translating it yields CSIAPGTGLAEAFI. The genes are TRBV29-1 and TRBJ1-1, with TRBD1 matching over 9 bases. V lost 8 bases, J lost 6 bases, and 13 bases stayed unmatched. The CDR3 contains 14 residues. Germline V lookup: CDR1 SQVTM, CDR2 ANQGSEA.

Points on this clonotype: This CDR3 fails to terminate in the conserved phenylalanine or tryptophan, so it likely reflects a read error. The chain has TRBV20-1 and TRBJ2-5, with a possible D match to TRBD1 (5 bases). CDR1 and CDR2 from the germline V gene are DFQATT and SNEGSKA (reference sequence). The CDR3 has 14 amino acids. V lost 0 bases and J 5 bases, leaving 13 bases between the germline ends. CDR3 in DNA: TGCAGTGCTAGAGAGGGGTGGACATGGGAGACCCAGTACCTC. This encodes CSAREGWTWETQYL.

Comments on this clonotype: One end of the junction is discordant with germline, which a read error may explain. This chain links TRBV11-2 with TRBJ2-1, with D perhaps matching TRBD2 (6 bases). Germline loops: CDR1 SGHAT, CDR2 FQNNGV. The CDR3 extends over 15 amino acids. CDR3 protein: CASSFIAGRNNDQFF. In DNA, the CDR3 is TGTGCCAGCAGCTTTATTGCGGGACGGAATAATGATCAGTTCTTT.